These 24 T cell receptor beta chains originate from one sample sequenced in a study of beta chain features in type 1 diabetes. The sequenced template was cDNA made from the entire isolated RNA. Sequenced by immunoSEQ multiplex PCR; TCRdb stores in-frame clones only, minus some. The data contain 200,000 to 250,000 clones, around 68% of them singletons. Sequencing was carried out using naive CD4+ T cells from blood. These receptors were obtained from a man between 25 and 39 years old in good health.

The chain employs TRBV6-6 and TRBJ2-2; 7 bases line up with TRBD2. CDR1 is MNHNY and CDR2 is SVGAGI in the germline V gene (reference sequence). This CDR3 region has 15 residues. V gave up 3 bases and J gave up 4 bases; unmatched junction bases: 5. The CDR3 spells CASSYLLAGTGELFF. As DNA, the CDR3 is TGTGCCAGCAGTTATCTATTAGCGGGCACCGGGGAGCTGTTTTTT.

This sequence joins TRBV5-1 and TRBJ1-5, with D uncertain. CDR1 is SGHRS and CDR2 is YFSETQ in the germline V gene. V was pared by 0 bases and J by 6 bases, with 16 bases between. The CDR3 sequence is 16 residues long. The CDR3 nucleotides are TGCGCCAGCAGCTTGGACACCATCGATGGGGTTCAGCCCCAGCATTTT. This gives the protein CASSLDTIDGVQPQHF. Supplemented by reference TRBV5-1 and TRBJ1-5, the full variable domain reads KAGVTQTPRYLIKTRGQQVTLSCSPISGHRSVSWYQQTPGQGLQFLFEYFSETQRNKGNFPGRFSGRQFSNSRSEMNVSTLELGDSALYLCASSLDTIDGVQPQHFGDGTRLSIL.

In DNA, the CDR3 is TGCAGCGTTGATCTCGGGGGTTACACTGAAGCTTTCTTT. Its translation is CSVDLGGYTEAFF. The V gene is TRBV29-1, the J gene TRBJ1-1; tentatively, D is TRBD1 (5 bases). Looked up from germline, CDR1 is SQVTM and CDR2 is ANQGSEA. This CDR3 has 13 residues. The V end lost 3 bases, the J end lost 3 bases, and 11 bases lay between the germline ends.

This clone came up a few times. The V and J genes are TRBV28 and TRBJ2-4; D is perhaps TRBD1 or TRBD2 (6 bases each). Trimming removed 7 bases from V and 16 bases from J, with 20 bases in between. The CDR3 loop spans 12 amino acids. The germline gives CDR1 MDHEN, CDR2 SYDVKM. This chain's CDR3 is CASTPGAGSSYF. CDR3 sequence (DNA): TGTGCCAGCACCCCGGGGGCAGGAAGTTCTTACTTC.

CDR3 nucleotides: TGCGCCAGCAGCCAAGGTACATCGGTCGGCACCTTC. It is translated as CASSQGTSVGTF. The V call is TRBV4-1, the J call TRBJ1-2; D uncertain. This CDR3 is built from 12 residues. Trimming cost V 1 base and J 13 bases, with 13 bases left between them. CDR1 MGHRA and CDR2 YSYEKL come from the germline V gene.

V gene TRBV30 combines with J gene TRBJ2-1, with D tentatively TRBD1 (6 bases). The V gene lost 5 bases and the J gene lost 1 base, with 15 bases spanning the gap. CDR3 length equals 15 residues. The germline CDR1 and CDR2 sequences are GTSNPN and SVGIG (reference sequence). In DNA form, the CDR3 reads TGTGCCTGGGTACCCGGGACACCGTCCTACAATGAGCAGTTCTTC. The encoded protein is CAWVPGTPSYNEQFF. The entire variable domain, with the rest obtained from reference TRBV30 and TRBJ2-1, is as follows: SQTIHQWPATLVQPVGSPLSLECTVEGTSNPNLYWYRQAAGRGLQLLFYSVGIGQISSEVPQNLSASRPQDRQFILSSKKLLLSDSGFYLCAWVPGTPSYNEQFFGPGTRLTVL.

The gene calls are TRBV7-2 and TRBJ1-5; no clear D. The germline gives CDR1 SGHTA, CDR2 FQGNSA. This CDR3 has 15 residues. V shed 5 bases and J shed 6 bases, with 17 bases lying between them. In DNA form, the CDR3 reads TGTGCCAGCAGCAAAAAAGGGATCGAGAGTCAGCCCCAGCATTTT. Translation gives CASSKKGIESQPQHF. The complete variable domain, with remaining parts taken from reference TRBV7-2 and TRBJ1-5, reads GAGVSQSPSNKVTEKGKDVELRCDPISGHTALYWYRQSLGQGLEFLIYFQGNSAPDKSGLPSDRFSAERTGGSVSTLTIQRTQQEDSAVYLCASSKKGIESQPQHFGDGTRLSIL.

The sample holds a few counts of this clone. This chain joins TRBV7-2 and TRBJ1-2, with TRBD1 as a possible D gene (6 bases). Looked up from germline, CDR1 is SGHTA and CDR2 is FQGNSA. The ends were cut back, 5 bases at V and 8 bases at J, with 18 bases in the middle. CDR3 length equals 14 residues. The CDR3 is CASSPGQPQGGYTF. In DNA, the CDR3 is TGTGCCAGCAGCCCTGGACAGCCTCAGGGCGGCTACACCTTC.

The chain combines TRBV10-3 with TRBJ1-2; TRBD1 is a possible D gene (5 bases). The CDR3 spans 14 residues. V was pared by 0 bases and J by 3 bases, with 8 bases between. Germline loops: CDR1 ENHRY, CDR2 SYGVKD. CDR3 coding DNA: TGTGCCATCAGTGAGTCAGGGGCGGACTATGGCTACACCTTC. As protein: CAISESGADYGYTF.

The rearrangement joins TRBV30 to TRBJ2-1; D call uncertain. From germline, CDR1 is GTSNPN and CDR2 SVGIG (reference sequence). The V and J ends lost 4 bases and 8 bases respectively, with 9 bases between them. This CDR3 spans 11 amino acids. CDR3 nucleotide sequence: TGTGCCTGGAAATCTAGGGATGAGCAGTTCTTC. The encoded protein is CAWKSRDEQFF.

This clone was seen once. This chain connects TRBV6-6 to TRBJ2-7; the D call may be TRBD1 or TRBD2 (6 bases each). Germline values: CDR1 MNHNY, CDR2 SVGAGI (reference sequence). Between the trimmed V and J ends, which lost 5 bases and 2 bases, there was a span of 13 bases. This CDR3 comprises 14 residues. CDR3 nucleotide sequence: TGTGCCAGCAGTGAGACTGGGGGGCCCTACGAGCAGTACTTC. This gives the protein CASSETGGPYEQYF.

This clone was counted between two and nine times. The chain has TRBV29-1 and TRBJ2-3; 8 bases map to TRBD2. Trimming removed 5 bases from V and 1 base from J; junction bases left unmatched: 11. The CDR3 is 16 residues long. Germline V gives CDR1 SQVTM, CDR2 ANQGSEA. The CDR3 spells CSVQGRAGLGTDTQYF. The CDR3 bases are TGCAGCGTTCAAGGACGGGCGGGACTAGGCACAGATACGCAGTATTTT.

This chain links TRBV5-6 with TRBJ2-7, with no clear D. This CDR3 comprises 16 residues. V was pared by 0 bases and J by 0 bases, with 13 bases between. From germline, CDR1 is SGHDT and CDR2 YYEEEE. The CDR3 coding sequence is TGTGCCAGCAGCTTGGTAAGACACAGTAGCTCCTACGAGCAGTACTTC. This encodes CASSLVRHSSSYEQYF.

This clone was detected a few times. The V and J genes are TRBV18 and TRBJ2-3; D may match TRBD1 or TRBD2 (5 bases each). The V gene lost 3 bases and the J gene lost 6 bases, with 16 bases spanning the gap. CDR3 length: 15 residues. CDR1 KGHSH and CDR2 LQKENI come from the germline V gene. This chain's CDR3 is CASSPGTASGDTQYF. In DNA form, the CDR3 reads TGTGCCAGCTCACCCGGGACGGCTTCAGGGGATACGCAGTATTTT.

This rearrangement joins TRBV9 to TRBJ2-1; D gene unclear. Germline V gene data show CDR1 as SGDLS and CDR2 as YYNGEE. This CDR3 contains 12 residues. Trimming left V 0 bases short and J 6 bases short, with 4 bases between. The CDR3 reads CASSVAPNEQFF. CDR3 in DNA: TGTGCCAGCAGCGTAGCTCCCAATGAGCAGTTCTTC.

Remarks on this clone: In the same sample, other DNA sequences code for this CDR3. The chain has TRBV20-1 and TRBJ2-3, with D unclear. Germline CDR1 reads DFQATT; CDR2 reads SNEGSKA (reference sequence). The CDR3 runs 10 residues. V was shortened by 2 bases and J by 6 bases, with 3 bases between the two germline ends. CDR3 coding DNA: TGCAGTGCTAGACTGGATACGCAGTATTTT. It encodes CSARLDTQYF.

The chain employs TRBV30 and TRBJ1-1; D might be TRBD1 (6 bases). V was trimmed by 2 bases and J by 3 bases, leaving 10 bases between them. CDR1 is GTSNPN, CDR2 SVGIG, per germline (reference sequence). This CDR3 has 13 amino acids. The CDR3 DNA sequence: TGTGCCTGGAGTTTCGGGGGGCACACTGAAGCTTTCTTT. Protein: CAWSFGGHTEAFF.

V is TRBV12-5 and J is TRBJ2-6; D unclear. The CDR3 contains 14 residues. V was shortened by 8 bases and J by 0 bases, with 8 bases between the two germline ends. Looked up from germline, CDR1 is LGHNT and CDR2 is FRNRAP. CDR3 DNA sequence: TGTGCTAGTACCAGTTCCTCTGGGGCCAACGTCCTGACTTTC. This sequence encodes CASTSSSGANVLTF.

The chain uses TRBV4-3 and TRBJ2-7; 10 positions agree with TRBD2. J gave up 3 bases and V 0 bases, and 5 bases lay outside the gene matches. The germline CDR1 and CDR2 sequences are LGHNA and YSLEER. The CDR3 is 16 residues long. This CDR3 reads CASSQDLAGVSYEQYF. The CDR3 DNA reads TGCGCCAGCAGCCAAGATCTAGCGGGAGTGAGCTACGAGCAGTACTTC.

Only a few counts were recorded for this clone. The CDR3 sequence is CAWSGTGGMNTEAFF. Here the CDR3 DNA reads TGTGCCTGGAGCGGGACAGGGGGAATGAACACTGAAGCTTTCTTT. V and J are TRBV30 and TRBJ1-1, with 11 bases matching TRBD1. This CDR3 has 15 amino acids. CDR1 is GTSNPN, CDR2 SVGIG, per germline (reference sequence). V shed 3 bases, J shed 0 bases, and the junction held 3 bases outside the gene matches.

The chain uses TRBV9 and TRBJ2-3; a possible D gene is TRBD2 (5 bases). The CDR3 is made up of 14 amino acids. In germline, CDR1 is SGDLS, CDR2 YYNGEE. Trimming stripped 3 bases from V and 0 bases from J, with 8 bases between. The DNA of the CDR3 is TGTGCCAGCAGCGAAGGACTTAGCACAGATACGCAGTATTTT. The encoded protein is CASSEGLSTDTQYF.

This clone was found once. The chain combines TRBV29-1 with TRBJ2-1, with TRBD2 matching 7 bases. Unmatched junction bases numbered 10, after V lost 7 bases and J lost 4 bases. This CDR3 is 14 amino acids long. Germline values: CDR1 SQVTM, CDR2 ANQGSEA. The CDR3 protein is CSAQRLASYNEQFF. CDR3 coding DNA: TGCAGCGCCCAACGACTAGCTTCTTACAATGAGCAGTTCTTC.

V usage is TRBV30 and J usage is TRBJ1-2, with a possible D match to TRBD1 (6 bases). Germline V CDR1 and CDR2: GTSNPN, SVGIG (reference sequence). V lost 0 bases, J lost 8 bases, and 19 bases lay in between. This CDR3 has 15 amino acids. The CDR3 loop is CAWSVRTGSLSGYTF. CDR3 DNA sequence: TGTGCCTGGAGTGTACGCACAGGGAGTTTATCGGGCTACACCTTC.

This clone was picked up a small number of times. The chain recombines TRBV30 with TRBJ2-1; TRBD1 matches 9 bases. The CDR3 contains 15 residues. The ends lost 3 bases at V and 4 bases at J; junction bases unmatched: 7. Germline CDR1 and CDR2: GTSNPN and SVGIG (reference sequence). The CDR3: CAWRPQGASYNEQFF. CDR3 DNA: TGTGCCTGGAGGCCACAGGGGGCATCTTACAATGAGCAGTTCTTC.